These 15 T cell receptor beta chains were sequenced from one sample in a study of CD8+ T cells in alopecia areata. Indicated treatment: oral pan-JAK inhibitor, 5-10 mg twice daily. Following RNA extraction, reverse transcription yielded cDNA that acted as the sequencing template. This table comes from immunoSEQ multiplex PCR, and its TCRdb copy is limited to in-frame clones, with some not included. The sample lists 200,000 to 250,000 clones; 50% to 60% were seen once. The specimen was CD4+ T cells sorted from blood, collected at week 4, from a patient treated with tofacitinib. These receptors came from a human donor with alopecia areata.

This chain links TRBV5-1 with TRBJ2-7; TRBD1 or TRBD2 may be the D gene (5 bases each). Trimming took 2 bases from V and 6 from J, leaving 9 bases between them. The germline CDR1 and CDR2 sequences are SGHRS and YFSETQ. The CDR3 spans 12 residues. In DNA form, the CDR3 reads TGCGCCAGCAGCTTCGGGACCTTCGAGCAGTACTTC. Amino acid sequence: CASSFGTFEQYF. The entire variable domain, with the rest obtained from reference TRBV5-1 and TRBJ2-7, is as follows: KAGVTQTPRYLIKTRGQQVTLSCSPISGHRSVSWYQQTPGQGLQFLFEYFSETQRNKGNFPGRFSGRQFSNSRSEMNVSTLELGDSALYLCASSFGTFEQYFGPGTRLTVT.

This rearrangement joins TRBV15 to TRBJ2-7; D is ambiguous. The V end was cut by 0 bases, the J end by 4 bases, with 10 bases between. Germline-derived CDR1 and CDR2 are LNHNV and YYDKDF (reference sequence). The length of the CDR3 is 14 residues. In DNA form, the CDR3 reads TGTGCCACCAGCAGAGATACGGCATCGTACGAGCAGTACTTC. Protein sequence: CATSRDTASYEQYF. Variable domain in full (rest from reference TRBV15 and TRBJ2-7): DAMVIQNPRYQVTQFGKPVTLSCSQTLNHNVMYWYQQKSSQAPKLLFHYYDKDFNNEADTPDNFQSRRPNTSFCFLDIRSPGLGDTAMYLCATSRDTASYEQYFGPGTRLTVT.

V and J are TRBV7-6 and TRBJ1-6; TRBD1 might be the D (6 bases). The CDR3 extends over 13 amino acids. The V gene lost 2 bases and the J gene lost 7 bases, with 6 bases spanning the gap. Germline CDR1 reads SGHVS; CDR2 reads FNYEAQ. The CDR3 DNA is TGTGCCAGCAGCTTACAGGGGAATTCACCCCTCCACTTT. Protein: CASSLQGNSPLHF.

The chain recombines TRBV4-3 with TRBJ2-3; a weak D match, TRBD1 (6 bases). The V end lost 0 bases, the J end lost 8 bases, and 9 bases lay between the germline ends. Germline lookup yields CDR1 LGHNA and CDR2 YSLEER. This CDR3 region has 13 residues. The DNA for the CDR3 is TGCGCCAGCAGCCAAGATCTACAGGGTACGCAGTATTTT. It codes for CASSQDLQGTQYF.

This clone was picked up one time. The CDR3 here is CSAGLNEQFF. For the CDR3, the DNA is TGCAGTGCGGGGCTCAATGAGCAGTTCTTC. The V call is TRBV20-1, the J call TRBJ2-1, with D possibly being TRBD1 (5 bases). The CDR3 is 10 amino acids. V was pared by 6 bases and J by 6 bases, with 6 bases between. The germline V gene has CDR1 DFQATT and CDR2 SNEGSKA (reference sequence).

The CDR3 DNA reads as TGTGCCAGCAGTGAGCGGCAGTACACAGATACGCAGTATTTT. Its protein product is CASSERQYTDTQYF. V is TRBV25-1 and J is TRBJ2-3; D unresolved. Germline V gene data show CDR1 as MGHDK and CDR2 as SYGVNS. Trimming removed 3 bases at V and 2 bases at J, with 9 bases between. The length of the CDR3 is 14 residues.

The V call is TRBV15, the J call TRBJ2-2; 8 bases are shared with TRBD1. Trimming at V came to 6 bases and at J to 1 base, leaving 4 bases not matched to a gene. Germline lookup yields CDR1 LNHNV and CDR2 YYDKDF (reference sequence). This CDR3 spans 15 amino acids. This chain's CDR3 is CATRPDRGNTGELFF. The CDR3 nucleotides are TGTGCCACCAGGCCCGACAGGGGGAACACCGGGGAGCTGTTTTTT.

The chain uses TRBV29-1 and TRBJ1-2, with a tentative D call TRBD1 (5 bases). Germline CDR1 reads SQVTM; CDR2 reads ANQGSEA. V lost 7 bases and J lost 5, with 23 bases in between. This CDR3 contains 15 residues. The chain's CDR3 is CSAILGVQGRYGYTF. The CDR3 region has the DNA TGCAGCGCCATCCTGGGGGTTCAGGGCCGATATGGCTACACCTTC.

The J gene is TRBJ1-3, the V gene TRBV29-1, with D possibly matching TRBD1 (6 bases). Germline-derived CDR1 and CDR2 are SQVTM and ANQGSEA. Trimming left V 3 bases short and J 4 bases short, with 13 bases between. This CDR3 has 14 residues. The CDR3 coding sequence is TGCAGCGTTGACGGCCAGGGGTCCGGAAACACCATATATTTT. Translating it yields CSVDGQGSGNTIYF.

The table lists this clone with a count of one. The V call is TRBV5-1, the J call TRBJ1-6; D gene unclear. V was trimmed by 0 bases and J by 0 bases, leaving 4 bases between them. CDR3 length: 15 amino acids. Germline V gene sequence: CDR1 SGHRS, CDR2 YFSETQ. This CDR3 reads CASSLADSYNSPLHF. The CDR3 region has the DNA TGCGCCAGCAGCTTGGCAGACTCCTATAATTCACCCCTCCACTTT.

V and J are TRBV7-2 and TRBJ1-5; 7 bases agree with TRBD1. Germline CDR1 SGHTA, CDR2 FQGNSA. After removal of 5 bases from V and 4 bases from J, the junction contained 5 bases not matched to a gene. The CDR3 sequence is 14 residues long. This chain's CDR3 is CASSPSRGNQPQHF. The CDR3 bases are TGTGCCAGCAGCCCCTCCAGGGGGAATCAGCCCCAGCATTTT.

This clone has more than one count but fewer than ten. The genes are TRBV7-2 and TRBJ1-1; 7 positions match TRBD1. The V gene end was trimmed by 4 bases and the J gene end by 5 bases; junction bases not matched to a gene: 10. This CDR3 contains 15 residues. Germline CDR1 SGHTA, CDR2 FQGNSA. DNA for the CDR3: TGTGCCAGCAGCTCCTCGACAGGGCGGAGGACTGAAGCTTTCTTT. Protein: CASSSSTGRRTEAFF. Drawing the rest from reference TRBV7-2 and TRBJ1-1, the complete variable domain is GAGVSQSPSNKVTEKGKDVELRCDPISGHTALYWYRQSLGQGLEFLIYFQGNSAPDKSGLPSDRFSAERTGGSVSTLTIQRTQQEDSAVYLCASSSSTGRRTEAFFGQGTRLTVV.

This chain joins TRBV19 and TRBJ1-6; TRBD1 aligns across 7 bases. Germline loops: CDR1 LNHDA, CDR2 SQIVND (reference sequence). The CDR3 totals 16 residues. The ends lost 6 bases at V and 8 bases at J; junction bases unmatched: 13. The CDR3 DNA reads as TGTGCCAGTAGCATTGGGTATCGGACAGGAGATTCACCCCTCCACTTT. It yields the protein CASSIGYRTGDSPLHF.

Worth noting for this clone: Other nucleotide sequences from this sample produce the same CDR3. V is TRBV29-1 and J is TRBJ1-1; D may be TRBD1 (6 bases). V dropped 5 bases and J dropped 0 bases, with 10 bases sitting between them. CDR1 is SQVTM, CDR2 ANQGSEA, per germline. CDR3 length: 13 amino acids. The chain's CDR3 is CSVLGQLNTEAFF. The CDR3 DNA reads as TGCAGCGTTTTAGGACAGTTGAACACTGAAGCTTTCTTT.

DNA for the CDR3: TGCAGCGTTGAGAAGGCAGATACGCAGTATTTT. This codes for CSVEKADTQYF. This rearrangement joins TRBV29-1 to TRBJ2-3; unclear D gene. This CDR3 has 11 amino acids. Germline V lookup: CDR1 SQVTM, CDR2 ANQGSEA. Trimming removed 3 bases from V and 4 bases from J, with 5 bases in between.